These 30 T cell receptor beta chains were all obtained from the same sample, sequenced in a study of cytomegalovirus exposure and HLA in healthy donors. Primers for the PCR totalled 60 Vbeta and 13 Jbeta. The assay was immunoSEQ multiplex PCR, and TCRdb's table has in-frame clones only and misses some. The repertoire includes about 200,000 clones, roughly three quarters of them detected once, and roughly 0.4% sits in the top ten. Sequenced input: PBMCs. These receptors came from a male donor in good health and CMV-seropositive.

The J gene is TRBJ2-5, the V gene TRBV15; 9 bases map to TRBD2. Germline lookup yields CDR1 LNHNV and CDR2 YYDKDF (reference sequence). The CDR3 has 16 amino acids. V dropped 0 bases and J dropped 5; count of bases not matched to a gene: 7. The CDR3 protein is CATSRDVAGVGETQYF. The CDR3 region has the DNA TGTGCCACCAGCAGAGATGTAGCGGGAGTCGGGGAGACCCAGTACTTC.

Turning to this clone: The same CDR3 can be traced to other DNA sequences in this sample. The chain is built from TRBV7-3 and TRBJ2-7; the match to TRBD1 covers 7 bases. CDR1 and CDR2 (germline): SGHTA, FQGTGA. The CDR3 sequence is 14 residues long. Germline trimming cut 5 bases from V and 2 bases from J; bases unmatched to any gene: 6. CDR3 bases: TGTGCCAGCAGCCCGGGGACAGCGGCCTACGAGCAGTACTTC. Its protein is CASSPGTAAYEQYF.

This rearrangement joins TRBV4-1 to TRBJ1-5; D is perhaps TRBD1 (6 bases). CDR3 size: 15 residues. The ends were cut back, 3 bases at V and 0 bases at J, with 9 bases in the middle. Germline loops: CDR1 MGHRA, CDR2 YSYEKL. This CDR3 is CASSQGAISNQPQHF. Written as DNA, the CDR3 is TGCGCCAGCAGCCAGGGGGCCATTAGCAATCAGCCCCAGCATTTT.

The chain recombines TRBV5-6 with TRBJ1-5; D possibly corresponds to TRBD1 (6 bases). Germline values: CDR1 SGHDT, CDR2 YYEEEE. The CDR3 sequence is 17 residues long. V was trimmed by 0 bases and J by 7 bases, leaving 20 bases between them. Here the CDR3 reads CASSLAGGGQRNQPQHF. The CDR3 nucleotides are TGTGCCAGCAGCTTGGCCGGGGGGGGGCAGAGAAACCAGCCCCAGCATTTT.

V gene TRBV5-1 combines with J gene TRBJ1-3; unclear D gene. The CDR3 loop spans 13 amino acids. The germline V gene has CDR1 SGHRS and CDR2 YFSETQ. Trimming removed 4 bases from V and 8 bases from J, with 13 bases in between. The CDR3 DNA follows: TGCGCCAGCAGCCCCTCCTCACGGGACACCATATATTTT. Residues: CASSPSSRDTIYF.

V usage is TRBV6-1 and J usage is TRBJ1-5, with TRBD1 as a possible D gene (6 bases). The V end lost 4 bases, the J end lost 3 bases, and 7 bases lay between the germline ends. This CDR3 has 13 amino acids. Germline V lookup: CDR1 MNHNS, CDR2 SASEGT. The DNA for the CDR3 is TGTGCCAGCAGTGGGACAGACAATCAGCCCCAGCATTTT. Its translation: CASSGTDNQPQHF.

This clone was observed once. The V gene is TRBV9, the J gene TRBJ2-2, with 13 nucleotides matching TRBD2. The CDR3 extends over 18 amino acids. Per the germline V gene, CDR1 is SGDLS and CDR2 is YYNGEE. V shed 4 bases and J 2 bases; nucleotides not matched to a gene: 8. Written as DNA, the CDR3 is TGTGCCAGCAGCTTAAGCCCGGGACTAGCGGGAAACACCGGGGAGCTGTTTTTT. It translates to CASSLSPGLAGNTGELFF.

The table lists this clone with a few counts. The chain is built from TRBV27 and TRBJ2-5, with 9 bases aligning to TRBD1. The CDR3 is 15 residues long. From germline, CDR1 is MNHEY and CDR2 SMNVEV (reference sequence). The J segment lost 5 bases and the V segment lost 6 bases, leaving 10 bases of the junction unmatched. CDR3 sequence: CASSQTGTGMETQYF. CDR3 DNA sequence: TGTGCCAGCAGCCAGACAGGGACAGGGATGGAGACCCAGTACTTC.

This chain connects TRBV15 to TRBJ1-4, with no clear D. CDR1 is LNHNV, CDR2 YYDKDF, per germline (reference sequence). Trimming removed 6 bases at V and 6 bases at J, with 8 bases between. The CDR3 length is 12 residues. DNA of the CDR3: TGTGCCACCAGGGGAGAGGATGAAAAACTGTTTTTT. This sequence encodes CATRGEDEKLFF.

This clone was recorded a few times. V usage is TRBV6-5 and J usage is TRBJ1-2; 7 nucleotides line up with TRBD1. CDR1 and CDR2 (germline): MNHEY, SVGAGI. Losses at the gene ends were 2 bases for V and 5 bases for J; bases not matched to a gene: 8. The CDR3 length is 15 residues. The CDR3 sequence: CASSYQGQLLYGYTF. DNA for the CDR3: TGTGCCAGCAGTTACCAGGGACAGCTACTTTATGGCTACACCTTC.

This clone was counted a few times. V usage is TRBV2 and J usage is TRBJ2-5; possible D gene TRBD2, 6 bases. This CDR3 contains 17 residues. Germline CDR1 is SNHLY and CDR2 is FYNNEI. With 4 bases removed from V and 1 base from J, the gap between germline ends came to 19 bases. The CDR3 loop is CASSGGVGAGGQETQYF. For the CDR3, the DNA is TGTGCCAGCAGTGGGGGTGTCGGAGCGGGCGGCCAAGAGACCCAGTACTTC.

J is TRBJ2-1 and V is TRBV4-2, with TRBD2 matching over 10 bases. Per the germline V gene, CDR1 is LGHNA and CDR2 is YNFKEQ. Trimming removed 4 bases from V and 3 bases from J; junction bases left unmatched: 6. This CDR3 has 16 residues. The CDR3 DNA is TGTGCCAGCAGCCCGGAGTTAGCGGGAGGCTACAATGAGCAGTTCTTC. It specifies CASSPELAGGYNEQFF.

CDR3 nucleotides: TGCGCCAGCAGCCCGGGGTGGGACAATGAGCAGTTCTTC. It encodes CASSPGWDNEQFF. The V and J genes are TRBV5-1 and TRBJ2-1, with D possibly being TRBD2 (5 bases). Germline loops: CDR1 SGHRS, CDR2 YFSETQ. CDR3 length: 13 amino acids. V dropped 4 bases and J dropped 5 bases, with 10 bases sitting between them.

This sequence joins TRBV7-9 and TRBJ2-2; D remains unclear. V lost 2 bases, J lost 2 bases, and 12 bases lay in between. Germline V gives CDR1 SEHNR, CDR2 FQNEAQ (reference sequence). The CDR3 contains 16 residues. The CDR3 reads CASSLTETPNTGELFF. CDR3 in DNA: TGTGCCAGCAGCTTAACCGAGACACCCAACACCGGGGAGCTGTTTTTT.

This clone has just one count. V and J are TRBV7-3 and TRBJ1-2; no clear D gene. With 5 bases removed from V and 4 bases from J, the gap between germline ends came to 14 bases. The CDR3 is 14 amino acids. Germline V CDR1 and CDR2: SGHTA, FQGTGA. As DNA, the CDR3 is TGTGCCAGCAGCCCCATAGAAAGGAGCTATGGCTACACCTTC. Its translation is CASSPIERSYGYTF.

The genes are TRBV30 and TRBJ2-1; D unclear. The germline V gene encodes CDR1 GTSNPN and CDR2 SVGIG (reference sequence). The CDR3 is made up of 12 amino acids. Trimming took off 2 bases at V and 9 bases at J, with 11 bases between the two ends. The CDR3 DNA is TGTGCCTGGAGTCTGTTCAGAACTGAGCAGTTCTTC. As protein: CAWSLFRTEQFF.

The chain joins TRBV28 to TRBJ2-7, with D possibly TRBD2 on 6 matching bases. The V end was cut by 6 bases, the J end by 6 bases, with 21 bases between. CDR3 length: 15 amino acids. The germline V gene has CDR1 MDHEN and CDR2 SYDVKM. In DNA form, the CDR3 reads TGTGCCAGCAGGGTTACCGGGACTCTGCCGTCCGAGCAGTACTTC. It is translated as CASRVTGTLPSEQYF.

A single count supports this clone. The chain couples TRBV28 to TRBJ1-1; D gene unclear. Germline V lookup: CDR1 MDHEN, CDR2 SYDVKM. The CDR3 totals 14 residues. V lost 3 bases to trimming and J lost 6 bases, with 14 bases between them. The CDR3: CASSFPAGGSEAFF. CDR3 in DNA: TGTGCCAGCAGTTTTCCGGCTGGCGGGTCTGAAGCTTTCTTT.

The rearrangement joins TRBV11-2 to TRBJ1-1, with TRBD1 matching 9 bases. The junction had 7 bases not matched to a gene; V was cut back by 5 bases and J by 3 bases. CDR1 is SGHAT, CDR2 FQNNGV, per germline. CDR3 length equals 15 residues. The CDR3 reads CASSPGQGRYTEAFF. Here the CDR3 DNA reads TGTGCCAGCAGCCCAGGACAGGGGAGGTACACTGAAGCTTTCTTT.

The chain has TRBV7-9 and TRBJ2-1, with 7 bases matching TRBD1. Trimming at V came to 5 bases and at J to 8 bases, leaving 6 bases not matched to a gene. The CDR3 covers 13 residues. Per the germline V gene, CDR1 is SEHNR and CDR2 is FQNEAQ (reference sequence). CDR3 nucleotide sequence: TGTGCCAGCAGCCTGACAGGGTACGATGAGCAGTTCTTC. It translates to CASSLTGYDEQFF.

This chain uses TRBV7-6 with TRBJ1-2, with 10 positions matching TRBD1. Germline CDR1 is SGHVS and CDR2 is FNYEAQ. The CDR3 totals 14 residues. Trimming cost V 1 base and J 6 bases; bases outside gene matches: 2. CDR3 DNA sequence: TGTGCCAGCAGCTTAGTTGGGACAGGGGATGGCTACACCTTC. It is translated as CASSLVGTGDGYTF.

The chain couples TRBV4-1 to TRBJ2-3; 8 bases map to TRBD2. The CDR3 consists of 18 residues. Germline CDR1 MGHRA, CDR2 YSYEKL. V shed 2 bases, J shed 2 bases, and the junction held 12 bases outside the gene matches. The chain's CDR3 is CASSQLQGAGVPTDTQYF. For the CDR3, the DNA is TGCGCCAGCAGCCAATTACAGGGAGCGGGGGTGCCCACAGATACGCAGTATTTT.

V is TRBV5-1 and J is TRBJ2-5; D unresolved. The DNA end is a closer match to TRBJ2-7, so the J assignment may be wrong. Germline CDR1 and CDR2: SGHRS and YFSETQ. This CDR3 is built from 14 residues. As DNA, the CDR3 is TGCGCCAGCACTGAGTCTGCTCCAACCTACGAGCAGTACTTC. Translated: CASTESAPTYEQYF.

The rearrangement uses TRBV11-2 and TRBJ1-2; D is unclear. This CDR3 region has 11 residues. Per the germline V gene, CDR1 is SGHAT and CDR2 is FQNNGV. Trimming removed 4 bases at V and 8 bases at J, with 8 bases between. This CDR3 reads CASSSTGGYTF. The DNA for the CDR3 is TGTGCCAGCAGCTCGACGGGGGGCTACACCTTC.

The chain joins TRBV9 to TRBJ2-6; D gene uncertain. In germline, CDR1 is SGDLS, CDR2 YYNGEE. V was cut by 0 bases and J by 0 bases, with 10 bases left in between. The CDR3 runs 17 residues. The CDR3 spells CASSVGAPDSGANVLTF. The CDR3 nucleotides read TGTGCCAGCAGCGTAGGGGCCCCAGACTCTGGGGCCAACGTCCTGACTTTC.

This chain links TRBV14 with TRBJ1-2; D is uncertain. The CDR3 length is 12 residues. Per germline, CDR1 SGHDN and CDR2 FVKESK. The germline V and J ends were trimmed by 2 bases and 5 bases, with 6 bases remaining between them. CDR3 in amino acids: CASSQSGYGYTF. Here the CDR3 DNA reads TGTGCCAGCAGCCAATCAGGATATGGCTACACCTTC.

This chain joins TRBV5-4 and TRBJ2-3, with 10 bases aligning to TRBD2. The germline gives CDR1 SGHNT, CDR2 YYREEE (reference sequence). The CDR3 is made up of 18 amino acids. Trimming took 1 base from V and 2 from J; bases not matched to a gene: 10. The CDR3 protein is CASSLKRSGGASTDTQYF. CDR3 in DNA: TGTGCCAGCAGCTTGAAAAGGAGCGGGGGGGCCTCCACAGATACGCAGTATTTT.

The V call is TRBV27, the J call TRBJ2-7; D ambiguous. The CDR3 contains 14 residues. Trimming shortened V by 6 bases and J by 2 bases, and 14 bases separated the two germline ends. In germline, CDR1 is MNHEY, CDR2 SMNVEV (reference sequence). Here the CDR3 DNA reads TGTGCCAGCAGGCCCTCCAGGTTCACCTACGAGCAGTACTTC. Amino acids: CASRPSRFTYEQYF.

This clone was detected once. V gene TRBV6-5 combines with J gene TRBJ2-7, with D perhaps matching TRBD2 (6 bases). This CDR3 spans 15 amino acids. The V gene's germline CDR1 is MNHEY and CDR2 SVGAGI. The V end was cut by 0 bases, the J end by 3 bases, with 12 bases between. In DNA form, the CDR3 reads TGTGCCAGCAGTTACTCCGACGGGACTTACTACGAGCAGTACTTC. This translates into CASSYSDGTYYEQYF.

The V gene is TRBV5-1, the J gene TRBJ2-7, with D tentatively TRBD1 (6 bases). This CDR3 contains 13 residues. Looked up from germline, CDR1 is SGHRS and CDR2 is YFSETQ. V lost 8 bases and J 3 bases, leaving 15 bases between the germline ends. In DNA form, the CDR3 reads TGCGCCAGTTTCCAGGGGCCCCTCTACGAGCAGTACTTC. Amino acids: CASFQGPLYEQYF.